These T cell receptor beta chains were read from a single sample in a study of cytotoxic CD8 clonotypes in ibrutinib-treated CLL. The method was immunoSEQ multiplex PCR; TCRdb's version includes in-frame clones alone and lacks a portion of them. The repertoire consists of 110,000 to 150,000 clones, with about 70% occurring once and the leading ten covering about 5%. Source: PBMCs, taken after 24 months of ibrutinib treatment. These receptors all come from a human donor with chronic lymphocytic leukemia. Both conserved end residues are trimmed from each CDR3. The order of the fields is J gene, V gene, CDR3 protein.

j_call: TRBJ2-2
v_call: TRBV7-3
cdr3_aa: ASSPFRVTNTGELF

j_call: TRBJ2-7
v_call: TRBV7-2
cdr3_aa: ASTPGLAGHYEQY

j_call: TRBJ1-5
v_call: TRBV27
cdr3_aa: ASSPRQRNQPQH

j_call: TRBJ2-7
v_call: TRBV28
cdr3_aa: ASRGQNYEQY

j_call: TRBJ2-5
v_call: TRBV11-2
cdr3_aa: ASLSGETQY

j_call: TRBJ2-3
v_call: TRBV10-2
cdr3_aa: ASSGQWESTDTQY

j_call: TRBJ2-7
v_call: TRBV29-1
cdr3_aa: SVVRDSSYEQY

j_call: TRBJ2-2
v_call: TRBV5-1
cdr3_aa: ASSSPGTSGGMNTGELF

j_call: TRBJ1-1
v_call: TRBV19
cdr3_aa: ASSAQRNTEAF

j_call: TRBJ1-4
v_call: TRBV10-3
cdr3_aa: AIRGDGATNEKLF

j_call: TRBJ1-2
v_call: TRBV30
cdr3_aa: AWSEKGSYGYT

j_call: TRBJ2-2
v_call: TRBV7-9
cdr3_aa: ASTPPGLAGNTGELF

j_call: TRBJ2-5
v_call: TRBV6-6
cdr3_aa: ASSYSTSGGETQY

j_call: TRBJ2-3
v_call: TRBV7-8
cdr3_aa: ASGRLAGAQGDTQY

j_call: TRBJ2-1
v_call: TRBV5-8
cdr3_aa: ASSLSIIPGQVQF

j_call: TRBJ1-2
v_call: TRBV28
cdr3_aa: ASSFGGTNYGYT

j_call: TRBJ2-1
v_call: TRBV11-2
cdr3_aa: ASSPPPGGGPYNEQF

j_call: TRBJ1-1
v_call: TRBV5-5
cdr3_aa: ASSLPGDTEAF

j_call: TRBJ2-1
v_call: TRBV6-6
cdr3_aa: ASSARDYPSYNEQF

j_call: TRBJ1-6
v_call: TRBV30
cdr3_aa: AWSVISDSPLH

j_call: TRBJ2-5
v_call: TRBV18
cdr3_aa: ASSPWAGPDGAQY

j_call: TRBJ1-3
v_call: TRBV11-2
cdr3_aa: ASTPDRTGIY

j_call: TRBJ2-7
v_call: TRBV5-8
cdr3_aa: ASSHEQGRQTSYEQY